This T cell receptor beta chain was sequenced during a study of blood T cell repertoires in COVID-19. Recruited during active infection, patients (from Seattle) were subsequently followed longitudinally. In the original workflow: From reference gene primer amplification, estimates of nucleated cell counts were derived. TCRdb keeps only in-frame clones here, not all; method: immunoSEQ multiplex PCR. That table gives V, J and clone size, and the DNA gave D and trimming. The sample includes 400,000 or so clones, about 91% of them seen just once. This CDR3 is built from 14 residues. Per the germline V gene, CDR1 is SGHTA and CDR2 is FQGNSA. V lost 7 bases and J lost 4; bases outside the gene matches: 5.

Material: peripheral blood. The clonotype was recovered from a woman between 40 and 55 years old with COVID-19, enrolled during active disease. This chain links TRBV7-2 with TRBJ2-2, with 8 bases that match TRBD1. CDR3 in DNA: TGTGCCAGCAAGGCACAGGGGGGCACCGGGGAGCTGTTTTTT. This translates into CASKAQGGTGELFF.